Below, 20 T cell receptor beta chains from the same sample are listed, as sequenced in a study of metastatic and nonmetastatic thyroid tumors. From the PCR reads, TCRdb re-called clones with MiXCR. The repertoire holds thousands of clones, with around 32% as singletons. Before thyroid surgery, none of the patients had received any treatment. Specimen: adjacent normal tissue. These receptors were collected from a male donor with papillary thyroid cancer or a benign thyroid nodule (not recorded which). Some clones in this sample may be carry-over from other donors' samples.

About this clone: A junction end diverges from the germline sequence, so it may reflect a read error. V usage is TRBV28 and J usage is TRBJ2-3, with 7 nucleotides matching TRBD2. Germline values: CDR1 MDHEN, CDR2 SYDVKM. This CDR3 comprises 15 residues. The chain's CDR3 is CVSSFPLAVSDTQYF. CDR3 coding DNA: TGTGTCAGCAGTTTCCCTCTAGCGGTCTCAGATACGCAGTATTTT.

This clone is medium-sized (0.01 to 0.1%). V usage is TRBV4-1 and J usage is TRBJ1-5; D is undetermined. Germline V CDR1 and CDR2: MGHRA, YSYEKL. There are 15 residues in the CDR3. Trimming stripped 0 bases from V and 1 base from J, with 7 bases between. CDR3 DNA: TGCGCCAGCAGCCAAGATGGTGGGAGCAATCAGCCCCAGCATTTT. This translates into CASSQDGGSNQPQHF.

This CDR3 reads CASSYVGSYEQYF. DNA for the CDR3: TGTGCCAGCAGTTACGTGGGGTCCTACGAGCAGTACTTC. V and J are TRBV6-6 and TRBJ2-7; D not resolved. Trimming left V 2 bases short and J 1 base short, with 6 bases between. Germline lookup yields CDR1 MNHNY and CDR2 SVGAGI (reference sequence). The CDR3 extends over 13 amino acids.

This clone has only a few counts. The rearrangement joins TRBV9 to TRBJ1-2, with 7 positions matching TRBD1. The length of the CDR3 is 14 residues. Germline V lookup: CDR1 SGDLS, CDR2 YYNGEE. J was trimmed by 8 bases and V by 3 bases; bases with no gene match: 10. The CDR3 DNA reads TGTGCCAGCAGCGCCGGGACAGTATCCCGCGGCTACACCTTC. It yields the protein CASSAGTVSRGYTF.

This clone was seen a handful of times. V gene TRBV20-1 combines with J gene TRBJ1-6; TRBD1 matches at 10 bases. The germline CDR1 and CDR2 sequences are DFQATT and SNEGSKA (reference sequence). V trimming: 3 bases; J trimming: 7 bases; junction bases outside the gene matches: 3. CDR3 length: 14 amino acids. The CDR3 sequence: CSASRDRGNSPLHF. Here the CDR3 DNA reads TGCAGTGCTAGTCGGGACAGGGGCAATTCACCCCTCCACTTT.

J is TRBJ2-7 and V is TRBV5-8, with D tentatively TRBD1 (6 bases). This CDR3 is 14 amino acids long. V was pared by 2 bases and J by 2 bases, with 11 bases between. The germline V gene has CDR1 SGHTS and CDR2 YDEGEE. The CDR3: CASSLGDTTYEQYV. CDR3 in DNA: TGTGCCAGCAGCTTAGGGGACACAACCTACGAGCAGTACGTC.

The chain links TRBV11-2 to TRBJ2-7; D possibly corresponds to TRBD1 (5 bases). The germline V gene has CDR1 SGHAT and CDR2 FQNNGV. The CDR3 runs 14 residues. The germline V and J ends were trimmed by 1 base and 4 bases, with 11 bases remaining between them. The DNA for the CDR3 is TGTGCCAGCAGCTTAGGTAGGGGAAGATACGAGCAGTACTTC. This translates into CASSLGRGRYEQYF.

This clone was found a few times. The chain has TRBV6-2 or TRBV6-3 and TRBJ2-1; 11 nucleotides line up with TRBD2. The CDR3 totals 17 residues. Per the germline V gene, CDR1 is MNHEY and CDR2 is SVGEGT. V was pared by 0 bases and J by 10 bases, with 11 bases of the junction left unmatched. Written as DNA, the CDR3 is TGTGCCAGCAGTTACTCGATGGTCCTAGCGGGAGGAGGGGAGCAGTTCTTC. Its protein is CASSYSMVLAGGGEQFF.

V and J are TRBV15 and TRBJ2-1; TRBD2 matches 11 bases. Germline V CDR1 and CDR2: LNHNV, YYDKDF (reference sequence). This CDR3 contains 16 residues. The V and J ends lost 0 bases and 6 bases, in that order; junction bases with no gene match: 4. The CDR3 spells CATSRELAGVSNEQFF. The CDR3 coding sequence is TGTGCCACCAGCAGAGAACTAGCGGGAGTATCCAATGAGCAGTTCTTC.

V and J are TRBV18 and TRBJ2-7; TRBD2 aligns across 11 bases. Trimming cost V 4 bases and J 3 bases; bases outside gene matches: 17. The CDR3 extends over 19 amino acids. Germline loops: CDR1 KGHSH, CDR2 LQKENI. The CDR3 DNA reads TGTGCCAGCTCACTCAAAGGGGGGTCGGGACTAGCGGTGGACTACGAGCAGTACTTC. This translates into CASSLKGGSGLAVDYEQYF. The whole variable domain, filled in from reference TRBV18 and TRBJ2-7, reads NAGVMQNPRHLVRRRGQEARLRCSPMKGHSHVYWYRQLPEEGLKFMVYLQKENIIDESGMPKERFSAEFPKEGPSILRIQQVVRGDSAAYFCASSLKGGSGLAVDYEQYFGPGTRLTVT.

This clone was seen a few times. The V call is TRBV27, the J call TRBJ2-3; TRBD1 matches at 8 bases. The CDR3 has 16 amino acids. The V and J ends lost 5 bases and 4 bases, in that order; junction bases with no gene match: 11. CDR1 and CDR2 (germline): MNHEY, SMNVEV (reference sequence). CDR3 DNA sequence: TGTGCCAGCAGTCCACAGACAGGGGTGGTCGCAGATACGCAGTATTTT. This encodes CASSPQTGVVADTQYF.

The chain joins TRBV12-3 or TRBV12-4 to TRBJ2-1, with 11 positions matching TRBD2. The CDR3 covers 15 residues. With 5 bases clipped from V and 7 bases from J, the junction kept 7 bases outside the gene matches. The CDR3, as DNA: TGTGCCAGCAGTATTAGCGGGAGGGCCCGTAATGAGCAGTTCTTC. Translated: CASSISGRARNEQFF.

This clone was observed a handful of times. This chain's CDR3 is CASTPSPGGAYEQYF. The DNA for the CDR3 is TGTGCCAGCACCCCCAGCCCGGGAGGTGCCTACGAGCAGTACTTC. The chain combines TRBV28 with TRBJ2-7; 7 nucleotides agree with TRBD2. CDR1 MDHEN and CDR2 SYDVKM come from the germline V gene. The junction had 11 bases not matched to a gene; V was cut back by 7 bases and J by 2 bases. This CDR3 is 15 amino acids long.

This clone was seen a few times. The chain combines TRBV12-3 or TRBV12-4 with TRBJ2-3; TRBD1 agrees at 7 bases. With 1 base clipped from V and 2 bases from J, the junction kept 3 bases outside the gene matches. This CDR3 region has 15 residues. CDR3 amino acids: CASSLEGQNTDTQYF. In DNA form, the CDR3 reads TGTGCCAGCAGTTTAGAGGGACAGAACACAGATACGCAGTATTTT.

The V call is TRBV27, the J call TRBJ1-4, with a weak D call TRBD1 (5 bases). The germline CDR1 and CDR2 sequences are MNHEY and SMNVEV (reference sequence). This CDR3 has 13 residues. The V gene lost 6 bases and the J gene lost 7 bases, with 12 bases spanning the gap. CDR3: CASSPYGGEKLFF. In nucleotides, the CDR3 is TGTGCCAGCAGCCCCTATGGGGGTGAAAAACTGTTTTTT. Together with reference TRBV27 and TRBJ1-4, the CDR3 gives the full variable domain: EAQVTQNPRYLITVTGKKLTVTCSQNMNHEYMSWYRQDPGLGLRQIYYSMNVEVTDKGDVPEGYKVSRKEKRNFPLILESPSPNQTSLYFCASSPYGGEKLFFGSGTQLSVL.

V gene TRBV19 combines with J gene TRBJ2-2, with 13 nucleotides matching TRBD2. The germline V gene has CDR1 LNHDA and CDR2 SQIVND (reference sequence). V was pared by 7 bases and J by 7 bases, with 6 bases of the junction left unmatched. The CDR3 is made up of 15 amino acids. Here the CDR3 reads CASTRLAGGNGELFF. The CDR3 bases are TGTGCCAGTACCAGACTAGCGGGAGGTAACGGGGAGCTGTTTTTT.

This clone was counted between two and nine times. The CDR3 nucleotides are TGTGCCAGCGGCGGGGGAAACACCATATATTTT. Translating gives CASGGGNTIYF. The V call is TRBV7-9, the J call TRBJ1-3; D remains ambiguous. Trimming cost V 8 bases and J 4 bases, with 6 bases left between them. Germline lookup yields CDR1 SEHNR and CDR2 FQNEAQ (reference sequence). This CDR3 has 11 amino acids.

By share, this clone ranks as medium-sized. This chain links TRBV7-9 with TRBJ1-2; no definite D call. The CDR3 sequence is 13 residues long. Trimming took 4 bases from V and 3 from J, leaving 9 bases between them. Per the germline V gene, CDR1 is SEHNR and CDR2 is FQNEAQ (reference sequence). This CDR3 reads CASSSLPDYGYTF. The CDR3, as DNA: TGTGCCAGCAGCTCGTTGCCAGACTATGGCTACACCTTC.

CDR3 nucleotide sequence: TGTGCCTGGAGTTGGAGCAGGATCAGACCCGAAAAACTGTTTTTT. Translation: CAWSWSRIRPEKLFF. The chain combines TRBV30 with TRBJ1-4; unclear D gene. The CDR3 covers 15 residues. Deletions cut 2 bases from V and 8 bases from J, with 18 bases between. CDR1 is GTSNPN, CDR2 SVGIG, per germline (reference sequence).

This rearrangement joins TRBV20-1 to TRBJ2-1; no clear D gene. The CDR3 has 15 residues. The germline CDR1 and CDR2 sequences are DFQATT and SNEGSKA (reference sequence). The V gene lost 3 bases and the J gene lost 0 bases, with 12 bases spanning the gap. The CDR3 nucleotides read TGCAGTGCTAGGAGCGCACCGAGCTCCTACAATGAGCAGTTCTTC. Its translation is CSARSAPSSYNEQFF.